These T cell receptor beta chains were read from a single sample in a study of draining lymph node invasion in breast cancer. One entry per CDR3 protein results from TCRdb running MiXCR on the bulk RNA-seq reads. The data contain some 2,500 distinct CDR3 sequences, 70% of them singletons. The sequenced sample was sorted memory Tregs from a lymph node. The receptor source for this set is a female donor with luminal breast cancer. Each CDR3 is given with its conserved first and last residue. The D gene is left open where the match is weak. Some rows have no size entry. The others give once, few or many, or a class for an expanded clone.

J,V,D,size,DNA,CDR3
TRBJ1-2,TRBV11-2,NA,few,TGTGCCAGCAGCTCCCTAACAGGGTTTGGCTACACCTTC,CASSSLTGFGYTF
TRBJ2-3,TRBV5-1,NA,NA,TGCGCCAGCAGCTTAAAGGGGCCGAGTACGCAGTATTTT,CASSLKGPSTQYF
TRBJ1-2,TRBV10-3,NA,NA,TGTGCCATGATGACTTCCAACTATGGCTACACCTTC,CAMMTSNYGYTF
TRBJ1-1,TRBV6-2/TRBV6-3,NA,NA,TGTGCCAGCAGTTACGGGGGCTACACTGAAGCTTTCTTT,CASSYGGYTEAFF
TRBJ2-1,TRBV4-3,NA,NA,TGCGCCAGCAGCCAAGATCCGTCAGCCCCCTACAATGAGCAGTTCTTC,CASSQDPSAPYNEQFF
TRBJ1-2,TRBV12-3/TRBV12-4,TRBD1,NA,TGTGCCAGCACCTTTGGACAGGGGTTTGGCTACACCTTC,CASTFGQGFGYTF
TRBJ1-1,TRBV20-1,NA,NA,TGCAGTGCTAGAGCCCAGGCGGAAGCTTTCTTT,CSARAQAEAFF
TRBJ2-5,TRBV18,NA,NA,TGTGCCAGCTCACCGGAGACGGAGACCCAGTACTTC,CASSPETETQYF
TRBJ2-7,TRBV6-6,NA,NA,TGTGCCAGCAGTTGGGTTCCGAGGGGCTCCTACGAGCAGTACTTC,CASSWVPRGSYEQYF
TRBJ2-7,TRBV11-1,TRBD2,NA,TGTGCCAGCAGCTTAGTTACTAGCGGGGCCTACGAGCAGTACTTC,CASSLVTSGAYEQYF
TRBJ1-4,TRBV6-2/TRBV6-3,NA,NA,TGTGCCAGCAGTTACTCGAGATCTGCAACTAATGAAAAACTGTTTTTT,CASSYSRSATNEKLFF
TRBJ2-7,TRBV27,TRBD2,NA,TGTGCCAGCAGTTTAAAGGGAGGCGGGGGAGAGCAGTACTTC,CASSLKGGGGEQYF
TRBJ2-3,TRBV4-1,NA,large,TGCGCCAGCAGCCAAGATGGGTCTGGAATTAGCACAGATACGCAGTATTTT,CASSQDGSGISTDTQYF
TRBJ1-5,TRBV9,NA,NA,TGTGCCAGCAGCGTAGCTGGGGAAGGTAATCAGCCCCAGCATTTT,CASSVAGEGNQPQHF
TRBJ2-1,TRBV29-1,NA,few,TGCAGCGTGAGGGGGGGGACAGCTTACAATGAGCAGTTCTTC,CSVRGGTAYNEQFF
TRBJ1-1,TRBV7-9,NA,NA,TGTGCCAGCACCTTATTGGACACTGAAGCTTTCTTT,CASTLLDTEAFF
TRBJ1-2,TRBV6-5,NA,NA,TGTGCCAGCAGTTACGGCCTTAACAGCCTAGGACCAACTAACTATGGCTACACCTTC,CASSYGLNSLGPTNYGYTF
TRBJ2-2,TRBV12-3/TRBV12-4,TRBD1,few,TGTGCCAGCAGTTTAGTCGACAGGGAAGAGGGCACCGGGGAGCTGTTTTTT,CASSLVDREEGTGELFF
TRBJ1-1,TRBV6-2/TRBV6-3,NA,NA,TGTGCCAGCAGGCGTGGGACATGGACTGAAGCTTTCTTT,CASRRGTWTEAFF
TRBJ1-1,TRBV7-9,NA,NA,TGTGCCAGCAGCTCCTCTGGGTGGGTTGGGAACACTGAAGCTTTCTTT,CASSSSGWVGNTEAFF
TRBJ2-1,TRBV11-2,NA,NA,TGTGCCAGCAGCTCTCTGGCGACTATTTTCTCCTACAATGAGCAGTTCTTC,CASSSLATIFSYNEQFF
TRBJ2-7,TRBV5-1,NA,NA,TGCGCCAGCAGCTTGGTGGGGTCCCACGAGCAGTACTTC,CASSLVGSHEQYF
TRBJ2-3,TRBV5-4,TRBD2,NA,TGTGCCAGCAGCGCCGGACTAGCGGGAGGGTTGCGGGGGGATACGCAGTATTTT,CASSAGLAGGLRGDTQYF
TRBJ1-6,TRBV27,NA,NA,TGTGCCAGCAGCGCATCCGGGCAGGGGATGAGCTTCTCACCCCTCCACTTT,CASSASGQGMSFSPLHF
TRBJ2-1,TRBV7-2,TRBD2,few,TGTGCCAGCAGCTCCTACGGGACTAGCAATGAGCAGTTCTTC,CASSSYGTSNEQFF
TRBJ2-7,TRBV7-9,NA,NA,TGTGCCAGCAGCCCCACAGGGTACGAGCAGTACTTC,CASSPTGYEQYF
TRBJ2-1,TRBV7-9,TRBD2,NA,TGTGCCAGCAGCCAACTTGGCGGGGGGGCCTTAGGGAGGACCTACAATGAGCAGTTCTTC,CASSQLGGGALGRTYNEQFF
TRBJ2-1,TRBV7-2,NA,NA,TGTGCCAGCAGCTTAGGGGGTTCCCACAATGAGCAGTTCTTC,CASSLGGSHNEQFF
TRBJ1-2,TRBV6-1,NA,few,TGTGCCAGCAGTGAAGGGACCGGGACCCCAAACTATGGCTACACCTTC,CASSEGTGTPNYGYTF
TRBJ2-7,TRBV6-2/TRBV6-3,TRBD1,NA,TGTGCCAGCAGTTACTCTCACAGGGGCGGCGAGCAGTACTTC,CASSYSHRGGEQYF
TRBJ1-5,TRBV11-2,NA,NA,TGTGCCAGCAGCCCCACGGGGGGGCACGGGAGCAATCAGCCCCAGCATTTT,CASSPTGGHGSNQPQHF
TRBJ1-5,TRBV6-2/TRBV6-3,NA,NA,TGTGCCAGCAGACCTTGGGGGAAGGGCAATCAGCCCCAGCATTTT,CASRPWGKGNQPQHF
TRBJ1-2,TRBV3-1,NA,NA,TGTGCCAGCAGCCAAGGTCTTACGGGACCTATGAATGGCTACACCTTC,CASSQGLTGPMNGYTF
TRBJ2-2,TRBV6-5,NA,NA,TGTGCCAGCAGGCAGGGTCTCTTTGTCCGCGTCACCGGGGAGCTGTTTTTT,CASRQGLFVRVTGELFF
TRBJ2-5,TRBV19,TRBD1,NA,TGTGCCAGTAGTATGACAGGGCTTCTCCAAGAGACCCAGTACTTC,CASSMTGLLQETQYF
TRBJ2-7,TRBV5-4,NA,NA,TGTGCCAGCAGCTTGGGCCTCTACGAGCAGTACTTC,CASSLGLYEQYF
TRBJ1-2,TRBV12-3/TRBV12-4,NA,NA,TGTGCCAGCAGTATTCAGAGGAGAGAGGCAACCTACACCTTC,CASSIQRREATYTF
TRBJ2-1,TRBV3-1,NA,NA,TGTGCCAGCAGCCGCTGGGGTGAGCAGTTCTTC,CASSRWGEQFF
TRBJ1-4,TRBV3-1,NA,NA,TGTGCCAGCGGCGTTCCGGCTTCGGGCGAAAAACTGTTTTTT,CASGVPASGEKLFF
TRBJ1-1,TRBV27,NA,once,TGTGCCAGCAGTCTATCAGGGCAGGGAAGATCTGAAGCTTTCTTT,CASSLSGQGRSEAFF
TRBJ1-2,TRBV7-2,NA,NA,TGTGCCAGCAGCCTAGGTGGTTATAGGGCCCATGGCTACACCTTC,CASSLGGYRAHGYTF
TRBJ2-5,TRBV7-8,TRBD2,few,TGTGCCAGCAGCTCCGGGACTAGCGGGAGGCCGGGGCAAGAGACCCAGTACTTC,CASSSGTSGRPGQETQYF
TRBJ1-2,TRBV6-1,NA,NA,TGTGCCAGCAGTGAAGACCACCCCAGGCTTAACTATGGCTACACCTTC,CASSEDHPRLNYGYTF
TRBJ2-1,TRBV4-1,NA,large,TGCGCCAGCAGCCAAGAGTGGGGAAACGCCTACAATGAGCAGTTCTTC,CASSQEWGNAYNEQFF
TRBJ1-2,TRBV28,TRBD1,large,TGTGCCAGCAGCTGGACGACAGGGGGCGCCAACTATGGCTACACCTTC,CASSWTTGGANYGYTF
TRBJ1-1,TRBV5-1,NA,once,TGCGCCAGCAGCTTGGGGACAGAGAACACTGAAGCTTTCTTT,CASSLGTENTEAFF
TRBJ2-7,TRBV5-1,TRBD1,NA,TGCGCCAGCAGCACGAGGGGGCCTTCCTACGAGCAGTACTTC,CASSTRGPSYEQYF
TRBJ2-4,TRBV7-9,NA,NA,TGTGCCAGCAGCTTAGAAAACTATGGCATTCAGTACTTC,CASSLENYGIQYF
TRBJ2-2,TRBV7-2,TRBD2,NA,TGTGCCAGCAGCGTAGCGGGAGGTGCCGGGGAGCTGTTTTTT,CASSVAGGAGELFF
TRBJ1-4,TRBV11-2,NA,few,TGTGCCAGCACGCGGGCGGGGAATGAAAAACTGTTTTTT,CASTRAGNEKLFF
TRBJ2-7,TRBV11-2,TRBD2,NA,TGTGCCAGCAGCTTTGGGGGGGAAACCTACGAGCAGTACTTC,CASSFGGETYEQYF
TRBJ1-5,TRBV19,NA,NA,TGTGCCACCTGGGAACGGCGAAATCAGCCCCAGCATTTT,CATWERRNQPQHF
TRBJ1-2,TRBV5-1,NA,once,TGCGCCAGCAGCTTGGAGCAGGGGAAAAACTATGGCTACACCTTC,CASSLEQGKNYGYTF
TRBJ2-7,TRBV7-3,NA,NA,TGTGCCAGCAGCCCCGGGGCAGGGGTAGTAGGAGAGCAGTACTTC,CASSPGAGVVGEQYF
TRBJ1-6,TRBV27,NA,NA,TGTGCCAGCATTCTTAAATCATGGTCACCCCTCCACTTT,CASILKSWSPLHF
TRBJ1-2,TRBV2,TRBD1,NA,TGTGCCAGCAGTGCACGGACTAGGGGGCTAAGACTGGGCTACACCTTC,CASSARTRGLRLGYTF